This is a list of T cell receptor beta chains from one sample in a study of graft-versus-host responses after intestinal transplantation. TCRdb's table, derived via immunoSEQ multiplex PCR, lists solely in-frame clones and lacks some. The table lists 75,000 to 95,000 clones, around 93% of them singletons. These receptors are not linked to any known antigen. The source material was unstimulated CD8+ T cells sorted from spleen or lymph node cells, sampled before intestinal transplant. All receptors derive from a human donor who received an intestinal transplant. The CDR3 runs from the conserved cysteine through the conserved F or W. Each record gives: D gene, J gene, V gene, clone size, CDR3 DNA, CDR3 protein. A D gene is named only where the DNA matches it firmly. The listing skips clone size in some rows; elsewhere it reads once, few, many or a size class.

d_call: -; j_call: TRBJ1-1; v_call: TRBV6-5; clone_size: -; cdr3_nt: TGTGCCAGCAGTTACGACCTAGCGGAAGCTTTCTTT; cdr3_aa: CASSYDLAEAFF
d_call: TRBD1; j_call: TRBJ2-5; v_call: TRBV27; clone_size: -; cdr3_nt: TGTGCCAGCAGTCCCGGGACAGCTCTGGGGTTCCAAGAGACCCAGTACTTC; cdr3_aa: CASSPGTALGFQETQYF
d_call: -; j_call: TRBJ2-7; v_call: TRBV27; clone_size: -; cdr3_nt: TGTGCCAGCATGAGCGGGACAACCTACGAGCAGTACTTC; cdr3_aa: CASMSGTTYEQYF
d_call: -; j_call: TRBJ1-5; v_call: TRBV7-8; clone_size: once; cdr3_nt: TGTGCCAGCAGCTTAGGGCAGTATAGCAATCAGCCCCAGCATTTT; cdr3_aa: CASSLGQYSNQPQHF
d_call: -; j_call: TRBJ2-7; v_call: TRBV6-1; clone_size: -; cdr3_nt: TGTGCCAGCATAGACATTACCTCCTACGAGCAGTACTTC; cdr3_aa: CASIDITSYEQYF
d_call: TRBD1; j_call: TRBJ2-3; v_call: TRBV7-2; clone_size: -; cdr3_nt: TGTGCCAGCAGCACCATTACAGGGGAGGATACGCAGTATTTT; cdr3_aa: CASSTITGEDTQYF
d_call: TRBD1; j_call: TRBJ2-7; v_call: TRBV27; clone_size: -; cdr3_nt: TGTGCCAGCAGTTACGAACCGGGACAGCGCTACGAGCAGTACTTC; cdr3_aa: CASSYEPGQRYEQYF
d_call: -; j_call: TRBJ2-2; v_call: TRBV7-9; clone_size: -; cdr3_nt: TGTGCCAGCAGCCTGACAGAAGTTACCGGGGAGCTGTTTTTT; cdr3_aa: CASSLTEVTGELFF
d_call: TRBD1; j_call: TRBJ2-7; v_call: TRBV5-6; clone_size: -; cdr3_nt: TGTGCCAGCAGCGTACCGACAGGGGGCTACGAGCAGTACTTC; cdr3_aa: CASSVPTGGYEQYF
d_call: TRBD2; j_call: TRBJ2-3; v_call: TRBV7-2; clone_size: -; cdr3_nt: TGTGCCAGCAGCTTAGAAAGCGGGGGCATCACAGATACGCAGTATTTT; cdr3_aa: CASSLESGGITDTQYF
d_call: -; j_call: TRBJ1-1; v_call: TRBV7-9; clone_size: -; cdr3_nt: TGTGCCAGCAGCTTAAACGGACAGCCGAACACTGAAGCTTTCTTT; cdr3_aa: CASSLNGQPNTEAFF
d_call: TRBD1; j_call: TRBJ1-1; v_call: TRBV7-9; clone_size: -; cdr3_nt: TGTGCCAGCAGCTTTACCCTGGACAGGGCGAACACTGAAGCTTTCTTT; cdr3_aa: CASSFTLDRANTEAFF
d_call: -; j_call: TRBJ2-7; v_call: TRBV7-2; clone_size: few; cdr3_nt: TGTGCCAGCAGCCTTACAGGGTACTACGAGCAGTACTTC; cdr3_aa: CASSLTGYYEQYF
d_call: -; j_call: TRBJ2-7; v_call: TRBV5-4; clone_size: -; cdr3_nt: TGTGCCAGCAGCATGGCCGACGGGGTAGGATACGAGCAGTACTTC; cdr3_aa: CASSMADGVGYEQYF
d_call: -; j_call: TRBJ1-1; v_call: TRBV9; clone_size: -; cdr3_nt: TGTGCCAGCAGCGTAGCCGGGGGGCTGGGCACTGAAGCTTTCTTT; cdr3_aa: CASSVAGGLGTEAFF
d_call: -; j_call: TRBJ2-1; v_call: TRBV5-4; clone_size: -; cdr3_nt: TGTGCCAGCAGCTTTGGGGGGAATGAGCAGTTCTTC; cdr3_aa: CASSFGGNEQFF
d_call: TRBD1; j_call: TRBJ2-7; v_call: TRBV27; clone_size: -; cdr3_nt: TGTGCCAGCAGTTACAGGGGGCAAATCTACGAGCAGTACTTC; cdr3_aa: CASSYRGQIYEQYF
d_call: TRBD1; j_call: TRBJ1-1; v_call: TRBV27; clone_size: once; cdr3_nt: TGTGCCAGCAGTTTTTCCCCGACAGGGGGATTGGATGAAGCTTTCTTT; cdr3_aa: CASSFSPTGGLDEAFF
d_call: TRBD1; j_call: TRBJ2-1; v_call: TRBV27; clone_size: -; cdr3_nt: TGTGCCAGCAGTATTAGGACAGGGGGCGGCTATGAGCAGTTCTTC; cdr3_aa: CASSIRTGGGYEQFF
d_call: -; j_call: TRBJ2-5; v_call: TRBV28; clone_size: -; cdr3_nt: TGTGCCAGCAGCCGCCTCATCGGGGAGACCCAGTACTTC; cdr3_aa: CASSRLIGETQYF
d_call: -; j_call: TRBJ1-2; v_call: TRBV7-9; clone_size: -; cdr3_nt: TGTGCCAGCAGCCACGGGACTTTTATTTATGGCTACACCTTC; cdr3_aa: CASSHGTFIYGYTF
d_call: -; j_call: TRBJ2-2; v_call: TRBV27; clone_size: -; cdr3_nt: TGTGCCAGCAGTTCCGAAGTGGGAGTAAACACCGGGGAGCTGTTTTTT; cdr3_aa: CASSSEVGVNTGELFF
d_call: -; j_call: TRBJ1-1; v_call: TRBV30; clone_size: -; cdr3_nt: TGTGCCTGTACCCCTGGGGGGGGGCCGAACACTGAAGCTTTCTTT; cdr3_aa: CACTPGGGPNTEAFF
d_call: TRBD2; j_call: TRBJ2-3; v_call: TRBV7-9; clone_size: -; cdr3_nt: TGTGCCAGCAGCCAAATAGCGGGGGGGGTCACAGATACGCAGTATTTT; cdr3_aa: CASSQIAGGVTDTQYF
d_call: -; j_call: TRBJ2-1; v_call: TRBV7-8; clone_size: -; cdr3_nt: TGTGCCAGCAGCTCCCGGGACACCTCCTACAATGAGCAGTTCTTC; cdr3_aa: CASSSRDTSYNEQFF
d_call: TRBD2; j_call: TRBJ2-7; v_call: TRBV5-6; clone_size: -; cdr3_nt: TGTGCCAGCAGCTTGGATTCGGGACTAGCGGGGGAAAACGAGCAGTACTTC; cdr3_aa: CASSLDSGLAGENEQYF
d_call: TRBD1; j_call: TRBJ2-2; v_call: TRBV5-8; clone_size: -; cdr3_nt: TGTGCCAGCAGCCCCACAGGGGAGAAAAACACCGGGGAGCTGTTTTTT; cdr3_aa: CASSPTGEKNTGELFF
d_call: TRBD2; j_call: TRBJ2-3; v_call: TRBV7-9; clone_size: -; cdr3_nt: TGTGCCAGCAGCTTAAGTGGCGGGGGGGCCGTTGCAGATACGCAGTATTTT; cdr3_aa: CASSLSGGGAVADTQYF
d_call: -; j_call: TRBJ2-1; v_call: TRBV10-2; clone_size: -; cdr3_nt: TGCGCCAGCAGCCTAGAGGGTCTAGCCTACTCCTACAATGAGCAGTTCTTC; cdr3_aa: CASSLEGLAYSYNEQFF
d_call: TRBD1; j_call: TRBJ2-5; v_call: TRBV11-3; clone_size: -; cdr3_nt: TGTGCCAGCAGCAACATCCGGGACAGGGAATCCGGAGAGACCCAGTACTTC; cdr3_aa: CASSNIRDRESGETQYF
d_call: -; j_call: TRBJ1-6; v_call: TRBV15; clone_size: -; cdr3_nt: TGTGCCACCAGCCCGACAGAGAGCCTTTCACCCCTCCACTTT; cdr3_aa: CATSPTESLSPLHF
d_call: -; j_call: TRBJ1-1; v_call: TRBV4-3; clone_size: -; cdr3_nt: TGCGCCAGCAGCCAAGATGGGCGGAACTGGGGAGAGTCTGAAGCTTTCTTT; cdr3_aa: CASSQDGRNWGESEAFF
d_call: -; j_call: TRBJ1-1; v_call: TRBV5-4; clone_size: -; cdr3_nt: TGTGCCAGCAGCTTAGGCGGGGGTTTGACTGAAGCTTTCTTT; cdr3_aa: CASSLGGGLTEAFF
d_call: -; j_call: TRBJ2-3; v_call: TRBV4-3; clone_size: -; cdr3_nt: TGCGCCAGCAGCCAAGAAGTGAGGCGGGTTGGACGCACAGATACGCAGTATTTT; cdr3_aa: CASSQEVRRVGRTDTQYF
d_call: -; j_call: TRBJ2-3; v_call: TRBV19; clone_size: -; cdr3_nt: TGTGCCAGTAGTATCGTAGGGAGTCGGGCAGATACGCAGTATTTT; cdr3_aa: CASSIVGSRADTQYF
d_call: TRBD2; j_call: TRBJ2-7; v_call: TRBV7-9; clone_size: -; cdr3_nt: TGTGCCAGCAGCTTAGGAGCCGGGGGGGACGAGCAGTACTTC; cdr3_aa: CASSLGAGGDEQYF
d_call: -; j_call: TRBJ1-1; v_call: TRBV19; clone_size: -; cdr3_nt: TGTGCCAGTAGTTCGCCCGGGATCACTGAAGCTTTCTTT; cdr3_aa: CASSSPGITEAFF
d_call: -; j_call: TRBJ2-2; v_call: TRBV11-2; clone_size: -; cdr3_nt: TGTGCCAGCAGCTTAGATTATCAGGGGCCGAACACCGGGGAGCTGTTTTTT; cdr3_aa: CASSLDYQGPNTGELFF
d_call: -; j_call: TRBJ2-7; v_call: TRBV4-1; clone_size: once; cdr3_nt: TGCGCCAGCAGCCAAGAACCAGGGGCGTCTTACGAGCAGTACTTC; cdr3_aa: CASSQEPGASYEQYF
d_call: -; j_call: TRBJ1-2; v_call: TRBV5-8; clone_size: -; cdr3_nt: TGTGCCAGCAGCTTGGTGGGGGCAGATGGCTACACCTTC; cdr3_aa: CASSLVGADGYTF
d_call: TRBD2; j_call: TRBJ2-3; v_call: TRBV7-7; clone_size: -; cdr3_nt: TGTGCCAGCAGCTCGACTAGCGGGGGAGCAGATACGCAGTATTTT; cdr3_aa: CASSSTSGGADTQYF
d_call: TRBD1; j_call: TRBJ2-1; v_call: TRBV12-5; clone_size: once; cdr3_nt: TGTGCTAGTGGTTTGCCGTCCCGGGACAGTGAGCAGTTCTTC; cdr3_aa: CASGLPSRDSEQFF
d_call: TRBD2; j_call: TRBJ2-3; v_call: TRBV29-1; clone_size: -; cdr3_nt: TGCAGCGTTGACGACGCGTTTGGGCGGGGGGAACAGTGGACAGATACGCAGTATTTT; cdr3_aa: CSVDDAFGRGEQWTDTQYF
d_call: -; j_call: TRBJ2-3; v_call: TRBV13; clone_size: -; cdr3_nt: TGTGCCAGCAGCTCTCGGGACTTTGAGACAGATACGCAGTATTTT; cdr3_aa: CASSSRDFETDTQYF
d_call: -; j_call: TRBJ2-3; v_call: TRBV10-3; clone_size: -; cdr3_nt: TGTGCCACCCAAACCAGGGATGATACTGATACGCAGTATTTT; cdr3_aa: CATQTRDDTDTQYF
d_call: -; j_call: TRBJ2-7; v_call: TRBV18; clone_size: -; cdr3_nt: TGTGCCAGCTCACCAGGGGAAGGGAGCTCCTACGAGCAGTACTTC; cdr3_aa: CASSPGEGSSYEQYF
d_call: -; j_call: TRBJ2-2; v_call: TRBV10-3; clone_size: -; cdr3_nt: TGTGCCATCAGTGAGTCTCTAGTAGCAAACACCGGGGAGCTGTTTTTT; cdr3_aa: CAISESLVANTGELFF
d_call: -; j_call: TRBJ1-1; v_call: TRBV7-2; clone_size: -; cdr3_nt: TGTGCCAGCAGCTTAGGGGTGGGGGGCACTGAAGCTTTCTTT; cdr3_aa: CASSLGVGGTEAFF
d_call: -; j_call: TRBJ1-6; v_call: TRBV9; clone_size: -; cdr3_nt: TGTGCCAGCAGCGCTGGTTCAGGGGTTAATTCACCCCTCCACTTT; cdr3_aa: CASSAGSGVNSPLHF
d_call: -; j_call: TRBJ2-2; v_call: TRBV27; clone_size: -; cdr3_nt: TGTGCCAGCAGTTTGAAGACTACCGGGGAGCTGTTTTTT; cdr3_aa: CASSLKTTGELFF
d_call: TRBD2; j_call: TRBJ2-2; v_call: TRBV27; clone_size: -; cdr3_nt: TGTGCCAGCAGTTTAACTAGCGGGGGGGCCACCGGGGAGCTGTTTTTT; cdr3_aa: CASSLTSGGATGELFF
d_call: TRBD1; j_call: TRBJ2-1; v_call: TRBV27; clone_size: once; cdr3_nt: TGTGCCAGCAGTTTGAGACAGGGCCTCCACAATGAGCAGTTCTTC; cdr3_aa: CASSLRQGLHNEQFF
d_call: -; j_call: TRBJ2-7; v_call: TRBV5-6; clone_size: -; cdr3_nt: TGTGCCAGCAGCTTGGCCCTCGCGGGCCCAACCTACGAGCAGTACTTC; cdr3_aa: CASSLALAGPTYEQYF
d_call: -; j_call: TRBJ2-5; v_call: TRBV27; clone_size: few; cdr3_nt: TGTGCCAGCAGTTTTAGGGGCCAAGAGACCCAGTACTTC; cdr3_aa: CASSFRGQETQYF
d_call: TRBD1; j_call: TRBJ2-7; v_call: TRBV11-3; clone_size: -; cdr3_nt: TGTGCCAGCAGCATCGGGACAGGGGGTTCCTACGAGCAGTACTTC; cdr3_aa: CASSIGTGGSYEQYF